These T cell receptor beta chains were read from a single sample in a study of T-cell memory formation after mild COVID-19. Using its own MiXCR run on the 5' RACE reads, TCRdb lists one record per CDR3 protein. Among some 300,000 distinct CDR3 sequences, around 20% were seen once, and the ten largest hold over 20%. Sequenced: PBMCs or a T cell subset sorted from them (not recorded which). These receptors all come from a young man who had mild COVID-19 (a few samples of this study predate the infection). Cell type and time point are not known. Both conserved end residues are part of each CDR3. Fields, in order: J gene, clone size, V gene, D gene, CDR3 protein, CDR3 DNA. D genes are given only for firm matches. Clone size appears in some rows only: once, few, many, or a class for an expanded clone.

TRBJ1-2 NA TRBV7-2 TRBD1 CASSLAPQGASGGYTF TGTGCCAGCAGCTTAGCCCCACAGGGGGCGAGTGGTGGCTACACCTTC
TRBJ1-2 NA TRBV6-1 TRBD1 CASSEAWTGRVYGYTF TGTGCCAGCAGTGAAGCTTGGACAGGGCGGGTCTATGGCTACACCTTC
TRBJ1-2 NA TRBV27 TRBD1 CASSEGAQIYGYTF TGTGCCAGCAGTGAGGGGGCGCAGATTTATGGCTACACCTTC
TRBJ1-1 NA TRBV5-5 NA CASSLWGSLADTEAFF TGTGCCAGCAGCTTGTGGGGCAGCTTGGCGGACACTGAAGCTTTCTTT
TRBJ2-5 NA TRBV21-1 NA CASSERGQGAGETQYF TGTGCCAGCAGCGAGAGAGGGCAGGGGGCTGGGGAGACCCAGTACTTC
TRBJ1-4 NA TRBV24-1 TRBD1 CATSDSRQGGSELFF TGTGCCACCAGTGATTCCCGACAGGGAGGCTCGGAACTGTTTTTT
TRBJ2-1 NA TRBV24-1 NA CATSVLASSYNEQFF TGTGCCACCAGTGTCTTGGCAAGCTCCTACAATGAGCAGTTCTTC
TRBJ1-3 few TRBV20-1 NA CSASSSGWDTIYF TGCAGTGCTAGTTCGTCAGGGTGGGACACCATATATTTT
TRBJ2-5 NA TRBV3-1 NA CASSRSGVERVQETQYF TGTGCCAGCAGCCGGTCTGGAGTAGAGCGCGTCCAAGAGACCCAGTACTTC
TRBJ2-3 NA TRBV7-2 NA CASSSAVGGSTDTQYF TGTGCCAGCAGCTCGGCTGTCGGGGGCAGCACAGATACGCAGTATTTT
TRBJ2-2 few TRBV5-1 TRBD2 CASSFGLRGLLNTGELFF TGCGCCAGCAGCTTCGGTCTGAGGGGACTATTGAACACCGGGGAGCTGTTTTTT
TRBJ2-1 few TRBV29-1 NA CSVEGAPSSYNEQFF TGCAGCGTTGAAGGGGCTCCTAGCTCCTACAATGAGCAGTTCTTC
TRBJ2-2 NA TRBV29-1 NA CSVAIAGYTGELFF TGCAGCGTTGCCATTGCAGGGTACACCGGGGAGCTGTTTTTT
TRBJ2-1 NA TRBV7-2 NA CASSFNTGTLNEQFF TGTGCCAGCAGCTTCAATACCGGGACATTGAATGAGCAGTTCTTC
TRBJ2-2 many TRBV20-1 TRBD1 CSARDPTGGTGELFF TGCAGTGCTAGAGATCCGACAGGGGGAACCGGGGAGCTGTTTTTT
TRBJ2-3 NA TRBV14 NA CASSRPGSGTDTQYF TGTGCCAGCAGCCGCCCAGGGAGCGGAACAGATACGCAGTATTTT
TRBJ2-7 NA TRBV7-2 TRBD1 CASSTRQGSEQYF TGTGCCAGCAGCACCCGACAGGGGAGCGAGCAGTACTTC
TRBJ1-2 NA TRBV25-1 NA CASSDSARGSGYTF TGTGCCAGCAGTGACTCCGCCCGGGGCAGTGGCTACACCTTC
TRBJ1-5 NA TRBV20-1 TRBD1 CSARDQGADNQPQHF TGCAGTGCTAGAGATCAGGGGGCGGACAATCAGCCCCAGCATTTT
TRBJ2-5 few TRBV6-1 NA CASRPWGGEAWVGETQYF TGTGCCAGCCGGCCTTGGGGAGGAGAGGCTTGGGTAGGAGAGACCCAGTACTTC
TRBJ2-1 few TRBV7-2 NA CASSLYQEQFF TGTGCCAGCAGCTTATATCAGGAGCAGTTCTTC
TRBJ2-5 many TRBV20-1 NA CSASDSGKKETQYF TGCAGTGCTAGCGATAGCGGCAAAAAAGAGACCCAGTACTTC
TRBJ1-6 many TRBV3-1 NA CASSQDRVGSPLHF TGTGCCAGCAGCCAAGATAGGGTAGGATCACCCCTCCACTTT
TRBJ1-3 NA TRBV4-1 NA CASSQLGRSSGNTIYF TGCGCCAGCAGCCAATTGGGTAGATCCTCTGGAAACACCATATATTTT
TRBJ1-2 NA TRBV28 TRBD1 CASSFSGQGPYGYTF TGTGCCAGCAGTTTTTCCGGACAGGGCCCCTATGGCTACACCTTC
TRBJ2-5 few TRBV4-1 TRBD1 CASSLGQGGTQYF TGCGCCAGCAGTCTCGGACAGGGGGGGACCCAGTACTTC
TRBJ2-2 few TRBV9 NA CASSYRYTGELFF TGTGCCAGCAGCTACAGGTACACCGGGGAGCTGTTTTTT
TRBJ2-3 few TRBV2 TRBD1 CASRQGYTDTQYF TGTGCCAGCAGACAGGGGTACACAGATACGCAGTATTTT